The 3 T cell receptor beta chains below were found in one sample sequenced in a study of blood T cells in healthy people across ages. Then a second PCR, running about 6 to 12 cycles, was carried out with a sample-barcoded 5' primer and a J-beta primer mix. TCRdb processed the 5' RACE reads anew with MiXCR; each CDR3 protein has one entry. Here the sample spans about 730,000 distinct CDR3 sequences, 43% being singletons. The sequencing input was blood. These receptors all stem from a woman between 55 and 75 years old in good health.

This clonotype was detected a few times. The CDR3 DNA reads as TGTGCCACTGCCGGGTGGGGACTAGCCCGGTACGAGCAGTACTTC. It encodes CATAGWGLARYEQYF. This rearrangement joins TRBV6-4 to TRBJ2-7, with 9 bases lining up with TRBD2. The length of the CDR3 is 15 residues. V was pared by 10 bases and J by 4 bases, with 14 bases of the junction left unmatched. Germline lookup yields CDR1 MRHNA and CDR2 SNTAGT.

The chain uses TRBV27 and TRBJ2-4; 8 bases are a match to TRBD1. The DNA end favors TRBJ2-7, so the J call may be wrong. The CDR3 consists of 19 residues. From germline, CDR1 is MNHEY and CDR2 SMNVEV (reference sequence). CDR3 amino acids: CASSLRISGQGATAYEQYF. CDR3 DNA: TGTGCCAGCAGTTTAAGGATAAGCGGGCAGGGGGCTACCGCCTACGAGCAGTACTTC.

The chain links TRBV6-2 or TRBV6-3 to TRBJ1-2, with TRBD1 as a possible D gene (5 bases). V was clipped by 11 bases and J by 3 bases, with 19 bases between them. The CDR3 has 14 residues. Germline-derived CDR1 and CDR2 are MNHEY and SVGEGT. The CDR3 nucleotides read TGTGCCCTCAAGGCAAGCGGGGGTGACTATGGCTACACCTTC. It yields the protein CALKASGGDYGYTF.